The T cell receptor beta chain described here comes from a study of blood T cell repertoires in COVID-19. As for the study in general: Collection of acute and convalescent COVID-19 samples took place in the United States, Italy and Spain.

Profiled with immunoSEQ multiplex PCR; TCRdb holds only in-frame clones, not every one. The table shows 220,000 or so clones, with about four fifths occurring only once. The sequence was obtained from a woman in her thirties or forties with acute COVID-19. Material: PBMCs or T cells enriched from blood (not recorded which).

The CDR3 loop reads CSARFTEEAFF. The DNA of the CDR3 is TGCAGTGCTAGGTTTACTGAGGAAGCTTTCTTT. The chain combines TRBV20-1 with TRBJ1-1; D gene ambiguous. Per the germline V gene, CDR1 is DFQATT and CDR2 is SNEGSKA (reference sequence). The CDR3 length is 11 residues. V was clipped by 3 bases and J by 8 bases, with 10 bases between them.